This TCR beta chain stems from a study of CD8 T cells in Susac syndrome. Study-wide results and limits: The study's TCR sequencing and HLA analysis drew on a certain number of individuals. That number was acknowledged as relatively small.

When the RNA was reverse transcribed, random hexamers were used with an input of 0.5 to 1 ug. Multiplex PCR with immunoSEQ amplified the TCR beta CDR3 across 54 Vbeta and 13 Jbeta. MiXCR, applied by TCRdb to the immunoSEQ multiplex PCR reads, yields one record per CDR3 protein. The sample contains roughly 130,000 distinct CDR3 sequences, about 95% of which appear only once. In blood CD8+ and CD4+ T cells, TCR beta underwent sequencing. TEMRA cells were enriched by FACS, while CD8+ and CD4+ T cells were obtained through a negative isolation that was performed magnetically. Turning to this clonotype: Its antigen is undetermined.

Trimming removed 1 base from V and 3 bases from J, with 12 bases in between. Germline V CDR1 and CDR2: MDHEN, SYDVKM. The CDR3 contains 15 residues. Sequenced input: CD4+ T cells from PBMCs. The rearrangement uses TRBV28 and TRBJ1-2, with D hard to call. The sequence was obtained from a human donor with multiple sclerosis. In DNA form, the CDR3 reads TGTGCCAGCAGTTTATCAGTCCCTAGCGACTATGGCTACACCTTC. Protein: CASSLSVPSDYGYTF.